The 28 T cell receptor beta chains listed next were all sequenced from one sample in a study of blood T cells in healthy people across ages. Then a second PCR, running roughly 7 to 11 cycles, was carried out with a sample-barcoded 5' primer and a J-beta primer mix. TCRdb reprocessed the 5' RACE reads with MiXCR, giving one entry per CDR3 protein. This table has 1.2 million to 1.5 million distinct CDR3 sequences, around 42% appearing once. The sample comprised blood. These receptors were collected from a woman between 18 and 30 years old in good health.

This clonotype has a handful of counts. The chain joins TRBV20-1 to TRBJ1-2; 9 nucleotides align to TRBD1. The length of the CDR3 is 15 residues. V trimming: 3 bases; J trimming: 4 bases; junction bases outside the gene matches: 9. Per germline, CDR1 DFQATT and CDR2 SNEGSKA (reference sequence). The CDR3 loop reads CSARPRDRAIYGYTF. The CDR3 DNA follows: TGCAGTGCTAGGCCCCGGGACAGGGCCATCTATGGCTACACCTTC.

The V call is TRBV28, the J call TRBJ2-4; a possible D gene is TRBD1 (6 bases). From germline, CDR1 is MDHEN and CDR2 SYDVKM. The CDR3 has 15 residues. Trimming stripped 3 bases from V and 7 bases from J, with 16 bases between. CDR3 bases: TGTGCCAGCAGTTTTGGCGACAGGCAAAGGAACATTCAGTACTTC. This translates into CASSFGDRQRNIQYF.

As to this clonotype: One base away lies a much larger clone, so this may be a sequencing read error. The chain joins TRBV10-3 to TRBJ2-7; D call uncertain. The ends were cut back, 2 bases at V and 3 bases at J, with 14 bases in the middle. The length of the CDR3 is 15 residues. Germline V gene data show CDR1 as ENHRY and CDR2 as SYGVKD. CDR3: CAISEESGGSYEQYF. Written as DNA, the CDR3 is TGTGCCATCAGTGAGGAGTCTGGCGGAAGCTACGAGCAGTACTTC.

V gene TRBV13 combines with J gene TRBJ2-3; D remains ambiguous. The length of the CDR3 is 16 residues. V shed 2 bases and J shed 0 bases, with 12 bases lying between them. Germline V gene sequence: CDR1 PRHDT, CDR2 FYEKMQ (reference sequence). Written as DNA, the CDR3 is TGTGCCAGCAGCTTATTCCCGAGTTCTAGCACAGATACGCAGTATTTT. It yields the protein CASSLFPSSSTDTQYF.

This clonotype came up once. V is TRBV7-2 and J is TRBJ2-1, with 7 bases identical to TRBD2. TRBJ2-7 matches the DNA end more closely, so the J call is doubtful. Germline V CDR1 and CDR2: SGHTA, FQGNSA. The CDR3 extends over 15 amino acids. CDR3 residues: CASGGLRGGSDEQYF. CDR3 DNA: TGTGCCAGCGGAGGACTCCGCGGGGGTTCGGACGAGCAGTACTTC.

The chain has TRBV28 and TRBJ2-1; D may be TRBD2 (5 bases). This CDR3 contains 14 residues. Deletions cut 5 bases from V and 10 bases from J, with 18 bases between. Germline CDR1 MDHEN, CDR2 SYDVKM. CDR3 sequence reads: CASSPTAGSDEQFF. The CDR3 bases are TGTGCCAGCAGTCCCACGGCGGGTTCCGACGAGCAGTTCTTC. The full variable domain, completed using reference TRBV28 and TRBJ2-1, is DVKVTQSSRYLVKRTGEKVFLECVQDMDHENMFWYRQDPGLGLRLIYFSYDVKMKEKGDIPEGYSVSREKKERFSLILESASTNQTSMYLCASSPTAGSDEQFFGPGTRLTVL.

The table lists this clonotype with a few counts. A read error may explain this, as a much larger clone is one base away. In nucleotides, the CDR3 is TGTGCCAGCAGTACCTGCTCTGGGGCCAACGTCCTGACTTTC. Translated, it gives CASSTCSGANVLTF. The rearrangement links TRBV2 to TRBJ2-6; D unresolved. V lost 5 bases, J lost 0 bases, and 5 bases lay in between. The CDR3 loop spans 14 amino acids. Looked up from germline, CDR1 is SNHLY and CDR2 is FYNNEI.

This clonotype was counted only a few times. The CDR3 loop reads CASRRGLDTEAFF. CDR3 DNA sequence: TGCGCCAGCAGGCGGGGGCTCGACACTGAAGCTTTCTTT. The chain combines TRBV5-1 with TRBJ1-1; possibly TRBD1 for D (6 bases). Germline V gene lookup returns CDR1 SGHRS and CDR2 YFSETQ. The CDR3 runs 13 residues. V was pared by 5 bases and J by 3 bases, with 11 bases between.

As concerns this clonotype: The junction differs from germline at one of its ends, possibly a read error. The V call is TRBV9, the J call TRBJ2-7; 10 bases agree with TRBD1. Germline CDR1 SGDLS, CDR2 YYNGEE. The CDR3 contains 15 residues. CDR3 loop: CSSSVGQGGSYEQYF. Written as DNA, the CDR3 is TGTTCCAGCAGCGTAGGACAGGGGGGATCCTACGAGCAGTACTTC.

The DNA for the CDR3 is TGTGCCAGCAGTTACTCGTCCGTCGGGACACTCAACCTGCGGGAGCAGTACTTC. Its translation is CASSYSSVGTLNLREQYF. The V gene is TRBV6-5, the J gene TRBJ2-5; TRBD2 is a possible D gene (7 bases). Deletions cut 0 bases from V and 11 bases from J, with 28 bases between. Germline loops: CDR1 MNHEY, CDR2 SVGAGI. The CDR3 contains 18 residues.

This rearrangement joins TRBV19 to TRBJ2-1; D gene ambiguous. This CDR3 is 14 amino acids long. The V gene's germline CDR1 is LNHDA and CDR2 SQIVND (reference sequence). V was shortened by 6 bases and J by 2 bases, with 11 bases between the two germline ends. The CDR3 here is CASREALTYNEQFF. The CDR3 DNA reads TGTGCCAGTAGAGAGGCTCTAACCTACAATGAGCAGTTCTTC. Together with reference TRBV19 and TRBJ2-1, the CDR3 gives the full variable domain: DGGITQSPKYLFRKEGQNVTLSCEQNLNHDAMYWYRQDPGQGLRLIYYSQIVNDFQKGDIAEGYSVSREKKESFPLTVTSAQKNPTAFYLCASREALTYNEQFFGPGTRLTVL.

The V and J genes are TRBV20-1 and TRBJ2-3, with D tentatively TRBD2 (6 bases). The CDR3 has 15 amino acids. V was trimmed by 2 bases and J by 1 base, leaving 13 bases between them. Germline-derived CDR1 and CDR2 are DFQATT and SNEGSKA (reference sequence). CDR3 in DNA: TGCAGTGCTAGAAAGGCGGGAATGGGCACAGATACGCAGTATTTT. Its protein is CSARKAGMGTDTQYF.

Only a few counts were recorded for this clonotype. The chain has TRBV5-1 and TRBJ2-7; TRBD1 matches 8 bases. Germline V gene lookup returns CDR1 SGHRS and CDR2 YFSETQ. This CDR3 contains 17 residues. Trimming at V came to 4 bases and at J to 5 bases, leaving 17 bases not matched to a gene. The CDR3 loop is CASSRTPLDRGVDEQYF. As DNA, the CDR3 is TGCGCCAGCAGCCGCACGCCTCTAGACAGGGGAGTAGACGAGCAGTACTTC.

This clonotype was recorded a few times. This chain links TRBV6-5 with TRBJ2-5, with 12 bases that match TRBD2. The ends lost 0 bases at V and 4 bases at J; junction bases unmatched: 3. Germline V gene lookup returns CDR1 MNHEY and CDR2 SVGAGI. The CDR3 runs to 16 residues. DNA for the CDR3: TGTGCCAGCAGTTACTCCGGACTAGCGGGATCAGAGACCCAGTACTTC. This gives the protein CASSYSGLAGSETQYF.

This clonotype was seen more than once but under ten times. The V call is TRBV29-1, the J call TRBJ2-3; 16 nucleotides line up with TRBD2. CDR1 SQVTM and CDR2 ANQGSEA come from the germline V gene. The CDR3 has 16 amino acids. The V segment lost 4 bases and the J segment 4 bases; nucleotides outside the gene matches: 5. The CDR3: CSVAGTSGRVSDTQYF. CDR3 coding DNA: TGCAGCGTTGCCGGGACTAGCGGGAGGGTGTCAGATACGCAGTATTTT.

This clonotype was observed a few times. The V call is TRBV5-1, the J call TRBJ2-1; 7 nucleotides agree with TRBD2. From germline, CDR1 is SGHRS and CDR2 YFSETQ. Trimming took 0 bases from V and 6 from J; bases not matched to a gene: 9. The CDR3 consists of 16 residues. For the CDR3, the DNA is TGCGCCAGCAGCTTGGCCGCGGGACTACCCTCCAATGAGCAGTTCTTC. Translated: CASSLAAGLPSNEQFF.

At least ten counts were recorded for this clonotype. The rearrangement uses TRBV12-3 or TRBV12-4 and TRBJ2-5; TRBD2 matches at 8 bases. The CDR3 is 13 amino acids. V dropped 5 bases and J dropped 4; count of bases not matched to a gene: 3. CDR3: CASSRGGRETQYF. CDR3 nucleotide sequence: TGTGCCAGCAGTCGGGGGGGCCGAGAGACCCAGTACTTC.

The chain is built from TRBV3-1 and TRBJ2-3; TRBD2 is a possible D gene (6 bases). V dropped 1 base and J dropped 14 bases, with 16 bases sitting between them. This CDR3 contains 13 residues. Germline CDR1 LGHDT, CDR2 YNNKEL (reference sequence). The chain's CDR3 is CASSQGQGTGSYF. For the CDR3, the DNA is TGTGCCAGCAGCCAAGGTCAAGGGACTGGTTCGTATTTT.

This chain uses TRBV7-2 with TRBJ1-1; D might be TRBD1 (5 bases). The V and J ends lost 4 bases and 1 base respectively, with 16 bases between them. Germline V gene lookup returns CDR1 SGHTA and CDR2 FQGNSA. The CDR3 contains 16 residues. In nucleotides, the CDR3 is TGTGCCAGCAGCTCTGAAGCGGGACGGCCGAACACTGAAGCTTTCTTT. This codes for CASSSEAGRPNTEAFF.

The J gene is TRBJ2-5, the V gene TRBV20-1; 8 bases align to TRBD2. The germline CDR1 and CDR2 sequences are DFQATT and SNEGSKA (reference sequence). The V gene end was trimmed by 4 bases and the J gene end by 5 bases; junction bases not matched to a gene: 12. This CDR3 region has 15 residues. Written as DNA, the CDR3 is TGCAGTGCTAACCTAGCGGGCCCACGGGCGGAGACCCAGTACTTC. It translates to CSANLAGPRAETQYF.

The chain is built from TRBV20-1 and TRBJ1-1; D uncertain. Trimming took off 1 base at V and 3 bases at J, with 12 bases between the two ends. Germline CDR1 DFQATT, CDR2 SNEGSKA (reference sequence). The CDR3 has 14 residues. CDR3: CSARAGVSDTEAFF. The CDR3, as DNA: TGCAGTGCTAGAGCCGGGGTGTCGGACACTGAAGCTTTCTTT.

This clonotype was observed a handful of times. The chain recombines TRBV4-1 with TRBJ2-7; tentative D call: TRBD1 (6 bases). The CDR3 has 15 residues. V was pared by 4 bases and J by 0 bases, with 13 bases between. Germline loops: CDR1 MGHRA, CDR2 YSYEKL. This CDR3 reads CASSLRTVSSYEQYF. The CDR3 nucleotides read TGCGCCAGCAGCCTACGGACAGTGAGCTCCTACGAGCAGTACTTC.

This clonotype came up a few times. The chain has TRBV7-6 and TRBJ2-1, with no clear D. Germline assignment: CDR1 SGHVS and CDR2 FNYEAQ. The CDR3 spans 14 residues. V lost 2 bases and J 11 bases, leaving 16 bases between the germline ends. The CDR3 sequence is CASSLSLTNLQQFF. CDR3 DNA: TGTGCCAGCAGCTTATCCTTGACCAACCTACAGCAGTTCTTC.

Only a few counts were recorded for this clonotype. The chain is built from TRBV6-6 and TRBJ2-5, with 7 bases fitting TRBD2. CDR3 length: 15 residues. Germline lookup yields CDR1 MNHNY and CDR2 SVGAGI (reference sequence). J lost 5 bases, V lost 5 bases, and 11 bases had no gene match. CDR3 residues: CASSAPGTIWETQYF. CDR3 coding DNA: TGTGCCAGCAGTGCCCCCGGGACTATTTGGGAGACCCAGTACTTC.

The V call is TRBV29-1, the J call TRBJ1-2, with 12 bases fitting TRBD1. The J segment lost 6 bases and the V segment lost 4 bases, leaving 6 bases of the junction unmatched. The germline V gene encodes CDR1 SQVTM and CDR2 ANQGSEA. The CDR3 contains 14 residues. DNA for the CDR3: TGCAGCGTTGCACCGGGACAGGGGGCGAATGGCTACACCTTC. Protein sequence: CSVAPGQGANGYTF.

V gene TRBV14 combines with J gene TRBJ2-5; TRBD1 agrees at 7 bases. Germline V lookup: CDR1 SGHDN, CDR2 FVKESK. The CDR3 extends over 17 amino acids. J gave up 4 bases and V 0 bases, and 11 bases lay outside the gene matches. CDR3 in amino acids: CASSQENRGARRETQYF. Here the CDR3 DNA reads TGTGCCAGCAGCCAAGAAAACAGGGGAGCTAGGCGAGAGACCCAGTACTTC.

The chain employs TRBV11-2 and TRBJ2-5; 12 bases are a match to TRBD2. CDR1 is SGHAT, CDR2 FQNNGV, per germline. The CDR3 has 15 residues. The ends lost 5 bases at V and 5 bases at J; junction bases unmatched: 6. The DNA of the CDR3 is TGTGCCAGCAGCCCCAAGACTAGCGGGAGCGAGACCCAGTACTTC. This gives the protein CASSPKTSGSETQYF.

This clonotype was observed a handful of times. The V call is TRBV27, the J call TRBJ2-3; D possibly corresponds to TRBD1 (6 bases). In germline, CDR1 is MNHEY, CDR2 SMNVEV (reference sequence). V lost 5 bases to trimming and J lost 11 bases, with 20 bases between them. There are 14 residues in the CDR3. CDR3 sequence reads: CASSAFLQGEGQYF. The CDR3 DNA sequence: TGTGCCAGCAGTGCCTTCCTACAGGGAGAGGGGCAGTATTTT.